This T cell receptor (beta chain) was recovered during a study of T cells in Graves' hyperthyroidism and ophthalmopathy. Findings and limits, study-wide: Most expanded thyroid clonotypes above 0.001 recurred in blood.

RNA transcripts gave rise to amplified TCR beta CDR3 regions. A set of HTBI primers served as the primers for a first-round RT-PCR of the TCR CDR3. TCRdb processed the multiplex PCR reads anew with MiXCR; each CDR3 protein has one entry. The sample holds approximately 610,000 distinct CDR3 sequences, roughly 17% seen once. Note on this clonotype: Antigen unknown.

This CDR3 region has 16 residues. The J segment lost 3 bases and the V segment lost 5 bases, leaving 9 bases of the junction unmatched. CDR1 and CDR2 (germline): SGHVS, FNYEAQ. The source of this sequence is a woman aged 18-29 years with Graves' hyperthyroidism. The sample comprised blood. The gene calls are TRBV7-6 and TRBJ2-3; 9 nucleotides line up with TRBD1. CDR3 in DNA: TGTGCCAGCAGCCGGAGGGGACAGGGACTTACAGATACGCAGTATTTT. Translating gives CASSRRGQGLTDTQYF. The whole variable domain, filled in from reference TRBV7-6 and TRBJ2-3, reads GAGVSQSPRYKVTKRGQDVALRCDPISGHVSLYWYRQALGQGPEFLTYFNYEAQQDKSGLPNDRFSAERPEGSISTLTIQRTEQRDSAMYRCASSRRGQGLTDTQYFGPGTRLTVL.